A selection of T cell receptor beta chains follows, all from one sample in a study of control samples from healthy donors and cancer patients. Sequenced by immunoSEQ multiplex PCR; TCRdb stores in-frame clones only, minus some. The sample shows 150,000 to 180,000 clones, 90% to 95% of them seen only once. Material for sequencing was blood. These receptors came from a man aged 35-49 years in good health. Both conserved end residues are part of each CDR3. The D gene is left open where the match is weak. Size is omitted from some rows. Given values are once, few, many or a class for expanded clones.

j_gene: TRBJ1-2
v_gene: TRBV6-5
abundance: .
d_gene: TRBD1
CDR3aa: CASRKGANNYGYTF
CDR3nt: TGTGCCAGCAGGAAGGGGGCCAATAACTATGGCTACACCTTC

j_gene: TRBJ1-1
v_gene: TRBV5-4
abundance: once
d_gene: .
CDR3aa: CASSLEAGYMNTEAFF
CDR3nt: TGTGCCAGCAGCTTGGAGGCGGGGTATATGAACACTGAAGCTTTCTTT

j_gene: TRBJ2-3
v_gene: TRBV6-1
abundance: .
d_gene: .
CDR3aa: CASSEATYLRTDTQYF
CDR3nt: TGTGCCAGCAGTGAAGCGACCTACCTCCGCACAGATACGCAGTATTTT

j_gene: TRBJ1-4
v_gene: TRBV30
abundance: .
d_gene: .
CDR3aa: CAWSEGPGNEKLFF
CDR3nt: TGTGCCTGGAGTGAGGGACCGGGAAATGAAAAACTGTTTTTT

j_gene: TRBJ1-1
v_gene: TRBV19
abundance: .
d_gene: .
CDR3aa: CASSNVRATEAFF
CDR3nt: TGTGCCAGTAGTAACGTTCGGGCTACTGAAGCTTTCTTT

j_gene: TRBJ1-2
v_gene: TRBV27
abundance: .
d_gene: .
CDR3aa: CASSLGQNYGYTF
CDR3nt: TGTGCCAGCAGTTTAGGTCAGAACTATGGCTACACCTTC

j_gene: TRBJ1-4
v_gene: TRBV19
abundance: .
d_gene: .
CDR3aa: CATRPSLGEKLFF
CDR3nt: TGTGCCACCCGACCCTCCCTAGGTGAAAAACTGTTTTTT

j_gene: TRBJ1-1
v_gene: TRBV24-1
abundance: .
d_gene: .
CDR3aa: CATSQTGGTEAFF
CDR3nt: TGTGCCACCAGTCAGACGGGGGGCACTGAAGCTTTCTTT

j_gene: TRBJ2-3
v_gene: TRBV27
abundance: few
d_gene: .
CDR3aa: CASSLGFAQYF
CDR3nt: TGTGCCAGCAGTTTAGGCTTTGCGCAGTATTTT

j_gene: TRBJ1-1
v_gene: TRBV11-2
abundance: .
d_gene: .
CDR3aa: CASSLRPINTEAFF
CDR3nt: TGTGCCAGCAGCTTAAGGCCGATTAACACTGAAGCTTTCTTT

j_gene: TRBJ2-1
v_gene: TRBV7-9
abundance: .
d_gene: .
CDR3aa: CASSNYGGLGGDEQFF
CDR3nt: TGTGCCAGCAGCAATTATGGGGGACTAGGGGGCGATGAGCAGTTCTTC

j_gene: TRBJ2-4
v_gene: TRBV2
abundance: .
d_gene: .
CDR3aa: CARRGAGAGAKNIQYF
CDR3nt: TGCGCCCGCCGGGGGGCGGGGGCGGGGGCCAAAAACATTCAGTACTTC

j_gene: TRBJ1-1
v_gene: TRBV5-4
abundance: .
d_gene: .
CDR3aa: CASSPRGGADTEAFF
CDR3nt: TGTGCCAGCAGCCCTCGGGGGGGCGCGGACACTGAAGCTTTCTTT

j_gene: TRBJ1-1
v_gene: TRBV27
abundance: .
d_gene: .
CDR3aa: CASSLVRGTEAFF
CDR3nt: TGTGCCAGCAGTTTAGTCAGGGGCACTGAAGCTTTCTTT

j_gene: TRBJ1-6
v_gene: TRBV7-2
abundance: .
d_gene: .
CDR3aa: CASSWGSLGSPLHF
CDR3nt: TGTGCCAGCAGCTGGGGAAGTCTGGGGTCACCCCTCCACTTT

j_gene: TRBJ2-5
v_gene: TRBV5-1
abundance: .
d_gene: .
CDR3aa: CASSVGQETQYF
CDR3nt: TGCGCCAGCAGCGTGGGGCAAGAGACCCAGTACTTC

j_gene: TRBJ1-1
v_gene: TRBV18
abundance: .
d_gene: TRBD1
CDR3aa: CASSPVRLQGAFEAFF
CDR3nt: TGTGCCAGCTCACCAGTCAGATTGCAGGGGGCGTTCGAAGCTTTCTTT

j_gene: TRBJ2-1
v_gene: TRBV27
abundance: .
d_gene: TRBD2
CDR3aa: CASSLGPSGGSITGLSYNEQFF
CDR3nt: TGTGCCAGCAGCCTGGGGCCTAGCGGGGGGTCTATTACCGGCCTCTCCTACAATGAGCAGTTCTTC

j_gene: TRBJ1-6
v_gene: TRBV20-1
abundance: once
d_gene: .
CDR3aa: CSASDYNSYNSPLHF
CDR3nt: TGCAGTGCTAGTGACTATAACAGCTATAATTCACCCCTCCACTTT

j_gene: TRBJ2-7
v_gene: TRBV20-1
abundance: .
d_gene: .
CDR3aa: CSALTYYEQYF
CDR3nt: TGCAGTGCTCTGACATACTACGAGCAGTACTTC

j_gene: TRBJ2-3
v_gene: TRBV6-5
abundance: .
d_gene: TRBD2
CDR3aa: CATWGTGRSDTQYF
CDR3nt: TGTGCCACCTGGGGGACCGGGAGGTCAGATACGCAGTATTTT

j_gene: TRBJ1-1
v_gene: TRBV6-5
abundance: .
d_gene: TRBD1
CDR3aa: CASSRPTGGVKAFF
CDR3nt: TGTGCCAGCAGCCGCCCTACAGGGGGCGTTAAAGCTTTCTTT

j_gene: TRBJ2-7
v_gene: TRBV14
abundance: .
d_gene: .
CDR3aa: CASSQVPGGYEQYF
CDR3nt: TGTGCCAGCAGCCAAGTCCCAGGAGGCTACGAGCAGTACTTC

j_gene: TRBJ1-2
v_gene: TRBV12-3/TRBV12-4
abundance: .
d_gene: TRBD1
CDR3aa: CASKSQGDYGYTF
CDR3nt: TGTGCCAGCAAGAGCCAGGGGGACTATGGCTACACCTTC

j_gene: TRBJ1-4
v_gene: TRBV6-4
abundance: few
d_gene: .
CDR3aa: CASSDRLGEANEKLFF
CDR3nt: TGTGCCAGCAGTGACAGGTTGGGGGAGGCGAATGAAAAACTGTTTTTT

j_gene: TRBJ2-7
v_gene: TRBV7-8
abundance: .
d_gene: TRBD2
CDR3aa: CASSLWIRRGEAYEQYF
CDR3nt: TGTGCCAGCAGCTTATGGATACGGCGGGGGGAGGCCTACGAGCAGTACTTC

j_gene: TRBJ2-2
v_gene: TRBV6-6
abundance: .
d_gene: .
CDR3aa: CASSYSTGELFF
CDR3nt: TGTGCCAGCAGTTACTCCACCGGGGAGCTGTTTTTT

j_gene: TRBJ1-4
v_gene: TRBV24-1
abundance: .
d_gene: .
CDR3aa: CATSEPGDANEKLFF
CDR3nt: TGTGCCACCAGTGAACCCGGCGACGCTAATGAAAAACTGTTTTTT

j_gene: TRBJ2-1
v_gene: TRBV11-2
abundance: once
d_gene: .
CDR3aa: CASSSRGGFYNEQFF
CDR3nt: TGTGCCAGCAGCTCACGCGGGGGCTTCTACAATGAGCAGTTCTTC

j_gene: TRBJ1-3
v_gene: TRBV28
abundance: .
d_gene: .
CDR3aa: CASSFVGLGNTIYF
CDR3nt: TGTGCCAGCAGTTTTGTTGGATTGGGAAACACCATATATTTT

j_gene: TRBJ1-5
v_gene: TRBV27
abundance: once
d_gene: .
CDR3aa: CASSTQGSNQPQHF
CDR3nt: TGTGCCAGCAGTACCCAGGGCTCAAATCAGCCCCAGCATTTT

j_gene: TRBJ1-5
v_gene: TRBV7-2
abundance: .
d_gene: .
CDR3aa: CASRLDTGPNQPQHF
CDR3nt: TGTGCCAGCAGACTCGACACAGGTCCTAATCAGCCCCAGCATTTT

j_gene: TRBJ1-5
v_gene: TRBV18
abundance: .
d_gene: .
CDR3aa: CASSPSSGEVQPQHF
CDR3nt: TGTGCCAGCTCACCTTCGTCAGGGGAGGTTCAGCCCCAGCATTTT

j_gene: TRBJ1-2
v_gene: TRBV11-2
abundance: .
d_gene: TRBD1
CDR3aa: CASSSGKFRRGDYGYTF
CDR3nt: TGTGCCAGCAGCTCGGGAAAGTTCCGCAGGGGGGACTATGGCTACACCTTC

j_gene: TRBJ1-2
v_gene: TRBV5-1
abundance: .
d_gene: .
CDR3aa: CASSFNNYGYTF
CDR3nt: TGCGCCAGCAGCTTCAATAACTATGGCTACACCTTC

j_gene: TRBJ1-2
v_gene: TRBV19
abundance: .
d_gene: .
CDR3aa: CASSTPRGVDYGYTF
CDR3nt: TGTGCCAGTAGTACCCCCAGGGGAGTCGACTATGGCTACACCTTC

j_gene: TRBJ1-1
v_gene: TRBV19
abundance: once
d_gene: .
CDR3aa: CASSAGDGQTEAFF
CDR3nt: TGTGCCAGTAGTGCCGGGGACGGCCAAACTGAAGCTTTCTTT

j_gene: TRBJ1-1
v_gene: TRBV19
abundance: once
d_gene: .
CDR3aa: CASSMGGNTEAFF
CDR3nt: TGTGCCAGTAGTATGGGCGGTAACACTGAAGCTTTCTTT

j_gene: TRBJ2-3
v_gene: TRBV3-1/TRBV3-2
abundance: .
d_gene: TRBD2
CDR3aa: CASSQDLETSGLESPPDTQYF
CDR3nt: TGTGCCAGCAGCCAAGATCTGGAGACTAGCGGACTCGAGAGCCCCCCAGATACGCAGTATTTT

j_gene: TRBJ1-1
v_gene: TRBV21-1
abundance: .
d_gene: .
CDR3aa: CASSDKQGSLNTEAFF
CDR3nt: TGTGCCAGCAGCGATAAACAGGGAAGCCTGAACACTGAAGCTTTCTTT

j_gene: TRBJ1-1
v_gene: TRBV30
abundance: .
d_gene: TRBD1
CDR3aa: CAWTSTGGAEAFF
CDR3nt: TGTGCCTGGACTAGTACAGGGGGGGCTGAAGCTTTCTTT

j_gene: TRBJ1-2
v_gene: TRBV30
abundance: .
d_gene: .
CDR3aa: CAWSVYRGFYGYTF
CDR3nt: TGTGCCTGGAGTGTATATAGGGGTTTCTATGGCTACACCTTC

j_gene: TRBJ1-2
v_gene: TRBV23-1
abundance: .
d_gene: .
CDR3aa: CASRAGAGQSNYGYTF
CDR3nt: TGCGCCAGCAGGGCCGGGGCGGGGCAGAGTAACTATGGCTACACCTTC

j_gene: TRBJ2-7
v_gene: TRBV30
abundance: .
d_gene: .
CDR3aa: CAWTAGNHEQYF
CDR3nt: TGTGCCTGGACGGCAGGGAACCACGAGCAGTACTTC

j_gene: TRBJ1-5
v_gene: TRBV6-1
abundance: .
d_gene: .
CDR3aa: CASSEFPGNSNQPQHF
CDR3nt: TGTGCCAGCAGTGAATTCCCAGGCAATAGCAATCAGCCCCAGCATTTT

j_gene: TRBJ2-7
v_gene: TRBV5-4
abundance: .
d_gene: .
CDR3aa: CASSAGQTYEQYF
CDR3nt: TGTGCCAGCAGCGCGGGACAGACGTACGAGCAGTACTTC

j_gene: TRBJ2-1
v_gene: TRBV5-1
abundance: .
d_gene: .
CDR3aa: CASSTGGSLLGNEQFF
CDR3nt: TGCGCCAGCAGCACGGGTGGGAGTCTGTTAGGGAATGAGCAGTTCTTC

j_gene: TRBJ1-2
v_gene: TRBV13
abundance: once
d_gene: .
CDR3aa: CASSFFSSSPFYGYTF
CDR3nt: TGTGCCAGCAGCTTTTTTTCTTCCTCCCCTTTCTATGGCTACACCTTC

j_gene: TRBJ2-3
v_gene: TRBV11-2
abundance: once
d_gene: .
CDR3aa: CASRDGASLSTQYF
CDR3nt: TGTGCCAGCAGGGATGGGGCTAGCCTGTCTACGCAGTATTTT

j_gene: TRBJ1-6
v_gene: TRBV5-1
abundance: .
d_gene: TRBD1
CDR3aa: CASSPGTGNSWYNSPLHF
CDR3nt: TGCGCCAGCAGCCCCGGGACAGGCAATAGTTGGTATAATTCACCCCTCCACTTT

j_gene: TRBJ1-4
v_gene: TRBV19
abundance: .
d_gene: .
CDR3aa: CASSSRSNEKLFF
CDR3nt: TGTGCCAGTAGTAGCCGGTCTAATGAAAAACTGTTTTTT

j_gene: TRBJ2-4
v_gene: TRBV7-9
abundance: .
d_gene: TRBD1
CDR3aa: CASSLPGTGKNIQYF
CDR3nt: TGTGCCAGCAGCTTGCCCGGGACAGGGAAAAACATTCAGTACTTC

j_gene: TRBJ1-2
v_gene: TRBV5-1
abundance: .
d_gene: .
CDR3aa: CASSLTNYGYTF
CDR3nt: TGCGCCAGCAGCTTAACGAACTATGGCTACACCTTC

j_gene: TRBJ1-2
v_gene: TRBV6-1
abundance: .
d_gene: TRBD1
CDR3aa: CASSEFPLDRERHGYTF
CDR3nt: TGTGCCAGCAGTGAATTTCCCTTGGACAGGGAACGGCATGGCTACACCTTC